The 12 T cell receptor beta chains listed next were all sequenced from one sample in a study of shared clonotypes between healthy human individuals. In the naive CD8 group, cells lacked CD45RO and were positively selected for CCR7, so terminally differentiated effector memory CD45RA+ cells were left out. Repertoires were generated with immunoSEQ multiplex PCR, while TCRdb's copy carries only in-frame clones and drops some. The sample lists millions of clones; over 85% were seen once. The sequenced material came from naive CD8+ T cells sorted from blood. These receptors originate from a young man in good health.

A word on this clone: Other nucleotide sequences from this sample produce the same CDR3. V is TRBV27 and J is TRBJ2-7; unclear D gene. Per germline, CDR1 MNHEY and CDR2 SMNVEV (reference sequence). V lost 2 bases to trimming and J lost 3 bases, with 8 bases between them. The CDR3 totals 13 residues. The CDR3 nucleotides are TGTGCCAGCAGTTTAGGCAGCCTCTACGAGCAGTACTTC. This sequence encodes CASSLGSLYEQYF.

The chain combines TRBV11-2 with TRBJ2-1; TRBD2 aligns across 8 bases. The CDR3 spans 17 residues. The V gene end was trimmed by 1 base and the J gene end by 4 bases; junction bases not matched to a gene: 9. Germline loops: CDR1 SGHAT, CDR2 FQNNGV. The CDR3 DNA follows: TGTGCCAGCAGCTTAGGAGCGGGAGAAGCCCTTTACAATGAGCAGTTCTTC. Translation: CASSLGAGEALYNEQFF.

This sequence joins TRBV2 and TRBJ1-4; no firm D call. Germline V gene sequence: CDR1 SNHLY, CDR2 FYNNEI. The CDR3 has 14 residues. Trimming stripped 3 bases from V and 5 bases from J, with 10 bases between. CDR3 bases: TGTGCCAGCAGTGACCGGACTGAGAATGAAAAACTGTTTTTT. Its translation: CASSDRTENEKLFF. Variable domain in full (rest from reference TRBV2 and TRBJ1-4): EPEVTQTPSHQVTQMGQEVILRCVPISNHLYFYWYRQILGQKVEFLVSFYNNEISEKSEIFDDQFSVERPDGSNFTLKIRSTKLEDSAMYFCASSDRTENEKLFFGSGTQLSVL.

The chain's CDR3 is CASSVDRGLYEQYF. The CDR3 nucleotides are TGTGCCAGCAGTGTAGACAGGGGGCTGTACGAGCAGTACTTC. The chain recombines TRBV2 with TRBJ2-7, with 10 bases matching TRBD1. With V trimmed by 4 bases and J by 4 bases, 4 bases remained unmatched. This CDR3 spans 14 amino acids. The germline V gene encodes CDR1 SNHLY and CDR2 FYNNEI.

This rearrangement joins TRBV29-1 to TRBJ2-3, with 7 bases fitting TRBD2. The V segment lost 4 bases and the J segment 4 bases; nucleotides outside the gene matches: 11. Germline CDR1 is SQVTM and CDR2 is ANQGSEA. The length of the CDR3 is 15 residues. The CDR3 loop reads CSVAAGERFPDTQYF. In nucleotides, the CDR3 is TGCAGCGTTGCCGCGGGAGAGAGGTTCCCAGATACGCAGTATTTT.

The CDR3 coding sequence is TGTGCCTGGATCCCCAGGTACGGGGCCGGGGGTGAGCAGTTCTTC. It codes for CAWIPRYGAGGEQFF. The rearrangement uses TRBV30 and TRBJ2-1; D is perhaps TRBD2 (6 bases). The V and J ends lost 4 bases and 9 bases respectively, with 22 bases between them. CDR3 size: 15 residues. Looked up from germline, CDR1 is GTSNPN and CDR2 is SVGIG (reference sequence).

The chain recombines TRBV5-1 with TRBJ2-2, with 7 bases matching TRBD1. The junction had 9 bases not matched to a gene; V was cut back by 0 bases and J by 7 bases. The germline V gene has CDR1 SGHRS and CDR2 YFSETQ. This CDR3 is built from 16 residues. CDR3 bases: TGCGCCAGCAGCTTGGGGGACAGTCACCGGGGCGGGGAGCTGTTTTTT. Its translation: CASSLGDSHRGGELFF.

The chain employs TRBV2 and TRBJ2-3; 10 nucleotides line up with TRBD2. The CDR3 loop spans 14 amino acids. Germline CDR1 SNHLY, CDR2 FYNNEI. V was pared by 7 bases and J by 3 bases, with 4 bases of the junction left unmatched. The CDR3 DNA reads TGTGCCAGCAAGGGACTAGCGCAAACAGATACGCAGTATTTT. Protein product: CASKGLAQTDTQYF.

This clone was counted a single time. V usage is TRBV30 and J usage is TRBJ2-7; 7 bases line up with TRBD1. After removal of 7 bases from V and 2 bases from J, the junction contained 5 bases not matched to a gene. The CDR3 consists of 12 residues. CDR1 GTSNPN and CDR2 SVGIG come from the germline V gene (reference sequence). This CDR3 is CASDRAPYEQYF. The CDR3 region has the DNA TGTGCCTCCGACAGGGCCCCCTACGAGCAGTACTTC.

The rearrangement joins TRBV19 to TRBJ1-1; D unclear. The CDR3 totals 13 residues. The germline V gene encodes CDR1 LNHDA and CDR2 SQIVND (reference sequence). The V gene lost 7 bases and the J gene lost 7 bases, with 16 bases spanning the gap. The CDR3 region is CASTPTGSVEAFF. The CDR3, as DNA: TGTGCCAGTACCCCCACGGGGTCTGTTGAAGCTTTCTTT.

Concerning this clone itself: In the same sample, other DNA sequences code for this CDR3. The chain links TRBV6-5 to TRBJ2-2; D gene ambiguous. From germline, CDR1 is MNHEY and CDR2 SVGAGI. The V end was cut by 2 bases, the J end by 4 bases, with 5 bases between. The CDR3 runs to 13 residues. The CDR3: CASSYLGTGELFF. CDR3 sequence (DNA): TGTGCCAGCAGTTACCTAGGCACCGGGGAGCTGTTTTTT.

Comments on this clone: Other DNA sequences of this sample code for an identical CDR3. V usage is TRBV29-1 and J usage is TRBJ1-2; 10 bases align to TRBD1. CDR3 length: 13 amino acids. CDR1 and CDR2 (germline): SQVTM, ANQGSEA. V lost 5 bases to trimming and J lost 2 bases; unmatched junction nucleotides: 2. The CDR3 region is CSVPGQGNYGYTF. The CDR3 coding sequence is TGCAGCGTTCCGGGACAGGGGAACTATGGCTACACCTTC.